One T cell receptor (beta chain) is described in this entry. Original processing notes: How many nucleated cells were present was estimated from reference gene primer amplification. Data came from immunoSEQ multiplex PCR; TCRdb stores just in-frame clones and leaves some out. The V and J calls and clone size were taken over from that table, and D and trimming were inferred from the DNA. The table lists around 35,000 clones, over 90% of them singletons. The data were taken from a study of blood T cell repertoires in COVID-19. Study at large: Specimens from acute and convalescent COVID-19 originated in the United States, Italy and Spain. Sources were T cells, B-cell-depleted T cells, or PBMCs; the material itself was cDNA or gDNA.

Sequenced: peripheral blood. The source is a human donor in a cohort sampled during active COVID-19.

The DNA of the CDR3 is TGTGCCAGTCGTCTCACTAGCGGGAGTTTCGACGAGCAGTACTTC. Protein: CASRLTSGSFDEQYF. The rearrangement uses TRBV19 and TRBJ2-7; 11 bases map to TRBD2. From germline, CDR1 is LNHDA and CDR2 SQIVND (reference sequence). The V and J ends lost 8 bases and 5 bases, in that order; junction bases with no gene match: 11. The CDR3 totals 15 residues.